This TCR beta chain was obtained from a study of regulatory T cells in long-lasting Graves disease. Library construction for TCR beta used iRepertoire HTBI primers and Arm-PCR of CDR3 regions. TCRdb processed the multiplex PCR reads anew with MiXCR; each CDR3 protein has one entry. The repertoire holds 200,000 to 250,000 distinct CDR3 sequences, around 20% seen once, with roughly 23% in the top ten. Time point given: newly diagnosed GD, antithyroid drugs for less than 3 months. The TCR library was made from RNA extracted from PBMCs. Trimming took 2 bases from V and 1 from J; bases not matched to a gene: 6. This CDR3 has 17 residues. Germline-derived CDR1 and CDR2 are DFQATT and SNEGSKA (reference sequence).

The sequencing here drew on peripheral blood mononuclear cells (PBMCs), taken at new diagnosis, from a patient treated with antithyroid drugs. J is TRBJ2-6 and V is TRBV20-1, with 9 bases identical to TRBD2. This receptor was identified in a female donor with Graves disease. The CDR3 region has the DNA TGCAGTGCTAGAAAAGGGCTAGCGGGATCTGGGGCCAACGTCCTGACTTTC. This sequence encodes CSARKGLAGSGANVLTF.